This T cell receptor beta chain derives from a study of technical replicates of blood from a handful of donors. Using immunoSEQ multiplex PCR, the repertoire was profiled, and TCRdb retains in-frame clones only, with some absent. The repertoire consists of about 81,000 clones, with roughly 96% occurring once and the leading ten covering around 0.2%. V was pared by 9 bases and J by 1 base, with 12 bases between. The CDR3 consists of 14 residues. Per germline, CDR1 LNHDA and CDR2 SQIVND (reference sequence). The sample taken for sequencing was T cells isolated from PBMCs. This clonotype was sampled from a human donor in good health. The J gene is TRBJ2-2, the V gene TRBV19; weak D call: TRBD2 (6 bases). The CDR3, as DNA: TGTGCCAGCCGACTAGTGCGGAACACCGGGGAGCTGTTTTTT. Its protein is CASRLVRNTGELFF.